This TCR beta chain derives from a study of blood T cell repertoires in COVID-19. This clone was observed once. The CDR3 loop spans 16 amino acids. V lost 7 bases and J lost 6, with 22 bases in between. From germline, CDR1 is LNHDA and CDR2 SQIVND (reference sequence). Authors' data handling: Nucleated cell number was recorded as an estimate derived from reference gene primer amplification. Repertoires were generated with immunoSEQ multiplex PCR, while TCRdb's copy carries only in-frame clones and drops some. From that table come the V and J calls and clone size; the DNA was used to work out D and trimming. The sample holds some 26,000 clones, 65% to 90% seen once.

V is TRBV19 and J is TRBJ2-4; no reliable D call. Sequencing was performed on peripheral blood. The receptor's source is a man at least 80 years old with active or convalescent COVID-19. Here the CDR3 DNA reads TGTGCCAGTAATCCCACGGCCGAGGCCAGAGGAAACATTCAGTACTTC. Its translation is CASNPTAEARGNIQYF.